The clone carrying this T cell receptor beta chain has a handful of counts. In the same sample, other DNA sequences code for this CDR3. The data belong to a study of blood T cell repertoires in COVID-19. Study-wide background: The United States, Italy and Spain were the sources of the acute and convalescent COVID-19 samples. PBMCs, B-cell-depleted T cells, or T cells provided the cDNA or gDNA that made up the material.

Germline-derived CDR1 and CDR2 are MNHEY and SMNVEV (reference sequence). Trimming cost V 0 bases and J 5 bases; bases outside gene matches: 2. CDR3 length: 15 residues. As handled by the study authors: Estimation of nucleated cell counts relied on the amplification of reference gene primers. The method was immunoSEQ multiplex PCR; TCRdb's version includes in-frame clones alone and lacks a portion of them. V, J and clone size were drawn from that table, and D and trimming were deduced from the DNA. The sample includes about 260,000 clones, 75% to 90% seen only once; the top ten take just under 2%. The source is a young man with active or convalescent COVID-19. Sequencing was performed on peripheral blood. The rearrangement links TRBV27 to TRBJ2-1, with TRBD2 matching 9 bases. The CDR3 sequence: CASSLSLAGDNEQFF. The CDR3 DNA is TGTGCCAGCAGTTTATCACTAGCGGGTGACAATGAGCAGTTCTTC.